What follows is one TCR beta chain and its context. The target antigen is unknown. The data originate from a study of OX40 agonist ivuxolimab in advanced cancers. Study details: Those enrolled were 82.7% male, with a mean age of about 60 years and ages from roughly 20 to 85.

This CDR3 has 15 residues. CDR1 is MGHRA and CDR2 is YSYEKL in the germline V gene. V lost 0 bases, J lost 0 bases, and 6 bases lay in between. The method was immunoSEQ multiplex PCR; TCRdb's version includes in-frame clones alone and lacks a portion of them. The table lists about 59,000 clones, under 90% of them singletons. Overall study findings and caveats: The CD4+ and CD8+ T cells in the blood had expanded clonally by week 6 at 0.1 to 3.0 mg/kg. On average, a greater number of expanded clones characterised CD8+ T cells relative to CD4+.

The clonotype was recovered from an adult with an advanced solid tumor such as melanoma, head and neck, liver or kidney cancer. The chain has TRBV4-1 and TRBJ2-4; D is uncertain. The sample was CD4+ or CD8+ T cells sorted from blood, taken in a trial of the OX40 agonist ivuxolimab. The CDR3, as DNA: TGCGCCAGCAGCCAAGATGGGAAAGCCAAAAACATTCAGTACTTC. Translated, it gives CASSQDGKAKNIQYF.